A selection of T cell receptor beta chains follows, all from one sample in a study of cytomegalovirus exposure and HLA in healthy donors. Profiling relied on immunoSEQ multiplex PCR, and the TCRdb table lists in-frame clones only, not all of them. Counted here are about 150,000 clones, 65% to 75% occurring once; the ten biggest clones make up 2.5% to 3%. Sequencing was done on a sample of PBMCs. All receptors come from a man between 18 and 35 years old in good health and CMV-seronegative. Both conserved end residues are part of each CDR3. The D gene is left open where the match is weak. Size tells how often a clone was seen (once, few, many) or the class of an expanded clone, and some rows leave it out.

v_call	clone_size	d_call	j_call	cdr3_nt	cdr3_aa
TRBV5-4	.	.	TRBJ1-6	TGTGCCAGCAGCTTGGGTCGGGGTAGGGGGTCCTATAATTCACCCCTCCACTTT	CASSLGRGRGSYNSPLHF
TRBV19	.	TRBD2	TRBJ2-7	TGTGCCAGTAGTAGCGGGGGGGGCACCTACGAGCAGTACTTC	CASSSGGGTYEQYF
TRBV13	.	TRBD1	TRBJ1-1	TGTGCCAGCAGCTTATCTGGCGCGACAGGGACTGAAGCTTTCTTT	CASSLSGATGTEAFF
TRBV5-6	.	TRBD1	TRBJ2-3	TGTGCCAGCAGCCGAACCGGGACAGGGAGGGCAGATACGCAGTATTTT	CASSRTGTGRADTQYF
TRBV21-1	.	.	TRBJ2-2	TGTGCCAGCAGCAATTTCTGTCTTAGCACGGATCGGTGTTACACCGGGGAGCTGTTTTTT	CASSNFCLSTDRCYTGELFF
TRBV28	.	TRBD2	TRBJ2-1	TGTGCCAGCAGTCCCCCGGCTAGCGGGGGGGTCTATGAGCAGTTCTTC	CASSPPASGGVYEQFF
TRBV15	.	TRBD2	TRBJ2-4	TGTGCCACCAGCAGAGAGGGTGCGGGGGGGACCAAAAACATTCAGTACTTC	CATSREGAGGTKNIQYF
TRBV10-3	.	TRBD1	TRBJ1-6	TGTGCCATCAGTGAGGGACAGGGTTTGAATTCACCCCTCCACTTT	CAISEGQGLNSPLHF
TRBV10-3	.	TRBD2	TRBJ2-1	TGTGCCATCAGTGAGTCGAGGGCTAGCGGGGACTACAATGAGCAGTTCTTC	CAISESRASGDYNEQFF
TRBV4-3	.	.	TRBJ1-2	TGCGCCAGCAGCCAAGGGTACGGGGATTTCGGCTATGGCTACACCTTC	CASSQGYGDFGYGYTF
TRBV7-9	once	TRBD1	TRBJ2-2	TGTGCCAGCAACCATGGACAGGGGGCCCTAGGCACCGGGGAGCTGTTTTTT	CASNHGQGALGTGELFF
TRBV19	.	TRBD1	TRBJ1-2	TGTGCCAGTAGTAGCCCAGACAGGGGTTGGTATGGCTACACCTTC	CASSSPDRGWYGYTF
TRBV15	few	TRBD1	TRBJ1-5	TGTGCCACCAGCACACGACAGGGGGGGTTCAATCAGCCCCAGCATTTT	CATSTRQGGFNQPQHF
TRBV30	.	TRBD1	TRBJ2-2	TGTGCCGACCGTCGAGGACAGGGGGCCGGGGAGCTGTTTTTT	CADRRGQGAGELFF
TRBV11-2	few	TRBD1	TRBJ1-6	TGTGCCAGCAGCTTAGTCCAGACAGGGGATTCACCCCTCCACTTT	CASSLVQTGDSPLHF
TRBV6-4	.	.	TRBJ2-3	TGTGCCAGCAGTGCGGGCGGTGCGGGACGTCCTGAGGCAGATACGCAGTATTTT	CASSAGGAGRPEADTQYF
TRBV6-5	.	.	TRBJ1-2	TGTGCCAGCAGTTACTCTTCAGGGAACTATGGCTACACCTTC	CASSYSSGNYGYTF
TRBV5-1	.	.	TRBJ1-1	TGCGCCAGCCATCAGGGGTCTATGAACACTGAAGCTTTCTTT	CASHQGSMNTEAFF
TRBV6-5	.	TRBD2	TRBJ2-7	TGTGCCAGCAGTTACCACGGGGGGATGTCCTACGAGCAGTACTTC	CASSYHGGMSYEQYF
TRBV7-9	.	TRBD1	TRBJ2-2	TGTTCCAGCAGCGCCCCATTACGACAGGGGAGCACCGGGGAGCTGTTTTTT	CSSSAPLRQGSTGELFF
TRBV2	.	.	TRBJ1-5	TGTGCCAGCAATAACAGGGATATCAGCAATCAGCCCCAGCATTTT	CASNNRDISNQPQHF
TRBV29-1	.	.	TRBJ2-1	TGCAGCGTTGAGTTTCGCCAGACAGTCTTGCCCTACAATGAGCAGTTCTTC	CSVEFRQTVLPYNEQFF
TRBV5-4	.	TRBD2	TRBJ2-7	TGTGCCAGCAGCTTGCCGAGCGGGGGAAGTGAGCAGTACTTC	CASSLPSGGSEQYF
TRBV5-6	.	.	TRBJ2-5	TGTGCCAGCAGCCACGTCCCGACAGGACCACCGTACCAAGAGACCCAGTACTTC	CASSHVPTGPPYQETQYF
TRBV5-1	few	TRBD2	TRBJ2-3	TGCGCCAGCAGGCGAACTAGCGGGGGAGATCCTTATACGCAGTATTTT	CASRRTSGGDPYTQYF
TRBV7-9	.	.	TRBJ2-5	TGTGCCAGCAGCTTAGTTTTGGCCCCCCTAGTCCAAGAGACCCAGTACTTC	CASSLVLAPLVQETQYF
TRBV5-6	.	TRBD1	TRBJ1-5	TGTGCCAGCAGAAAGGGGGCCCGCGGTTATCAGCCCCAGCATTTT	CASRKGARGYQPQHF
TRBV7-3	.	.	TRBJ1-1	TGTGCCAGCAGCTTATCGTCGGGGACTGAAGCTTTCTTT	CASSLSSGTEAFF
TRBV15	.	.	TRBJ1-5	TGTGCCACCAGCAGAGATTGGCAGGGAGGAGAGCCCCAGCATTTT	CATSRDWQGGEPQHF